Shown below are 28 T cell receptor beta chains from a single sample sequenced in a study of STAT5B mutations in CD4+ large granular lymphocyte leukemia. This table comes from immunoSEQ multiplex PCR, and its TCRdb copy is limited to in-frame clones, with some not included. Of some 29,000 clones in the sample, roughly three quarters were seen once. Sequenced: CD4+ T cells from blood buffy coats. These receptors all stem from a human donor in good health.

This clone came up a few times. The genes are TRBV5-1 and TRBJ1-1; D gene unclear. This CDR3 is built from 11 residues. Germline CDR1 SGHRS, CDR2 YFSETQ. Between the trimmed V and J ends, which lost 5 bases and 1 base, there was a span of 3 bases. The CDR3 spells CASSENTEAFF. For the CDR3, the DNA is TGCGCCAGCAGTGAGAACACTGAAGCTTTCTTT.

In nucleotides, the CDR3 is TGTGCCTCCTATACTATGGGACAGGGCACAGATACGCAGTATTTT. It yields the protein CASYTMGQGTDTQYF. V gene TRBV30 combines with J gene TRBJ2-3, with 8 bases that match TRBD1. CDR1 and CDR2 (germline): GTSNPN, SVGIG (reference sequence). The ends lost 7 bases at V and 1 base at J; junction bases unmatched: 10. The CDR3 consists of 15 residues.

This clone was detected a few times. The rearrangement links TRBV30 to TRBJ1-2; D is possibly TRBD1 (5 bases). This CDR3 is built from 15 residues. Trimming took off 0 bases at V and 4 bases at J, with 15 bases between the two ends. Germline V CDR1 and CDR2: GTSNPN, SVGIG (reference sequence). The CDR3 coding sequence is TGTGCCTGGAGTGTTTGGGGGGGTAGTGGCTATGGCTACACCTTC. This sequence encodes CAWSVWGGSGYGYTF.

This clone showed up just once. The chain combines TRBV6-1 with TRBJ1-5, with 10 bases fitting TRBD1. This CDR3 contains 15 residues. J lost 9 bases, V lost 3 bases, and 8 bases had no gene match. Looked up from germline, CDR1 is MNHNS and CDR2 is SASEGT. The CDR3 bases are TGTGCCAGCAGTGACAGACAGGGGGCCCCAGGGCCCCAGCATTTT. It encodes CASSDRQGAPGPQHF.

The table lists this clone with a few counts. The CDR3 nucleotides read TGTGCCAGCAGTCCAGGAGGGTATAGCAATCAGCCCCAGCATTTT. Protein product: CASSPGGYSNQPQHF. V gene TRBV6-1 combines with J gene TRBJ1-5; D is unclear. Trimming cost V 5 bases and J 0 bases, with 11 bases left between them. The CDR3 loop spans 15 amino acids. Germline CDR1 and CDR2: MNHNS and SASEGT.

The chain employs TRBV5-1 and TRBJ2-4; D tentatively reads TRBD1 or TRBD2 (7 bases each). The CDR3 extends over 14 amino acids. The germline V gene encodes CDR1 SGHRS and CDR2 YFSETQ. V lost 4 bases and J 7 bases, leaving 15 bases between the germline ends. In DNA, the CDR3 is TGCGCCAGCAGCCCAGCCCAGGGGGGGAACATTCAGTACTTC. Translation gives CASSPAQGGNIQYF.

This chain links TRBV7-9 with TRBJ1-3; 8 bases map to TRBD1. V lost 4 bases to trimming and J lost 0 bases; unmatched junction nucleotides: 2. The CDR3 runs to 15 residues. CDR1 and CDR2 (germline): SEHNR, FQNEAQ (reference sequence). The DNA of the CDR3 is TGTGCCAGCAGCTCGACAGGGGTCTCTGGAAACACCATATATTTT. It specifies CASSSTGVSGNTIYF.

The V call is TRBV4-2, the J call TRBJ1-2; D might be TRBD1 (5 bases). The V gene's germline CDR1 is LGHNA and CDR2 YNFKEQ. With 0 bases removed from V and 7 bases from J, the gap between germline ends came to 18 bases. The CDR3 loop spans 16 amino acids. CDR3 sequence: CASSQDSRQGTSGYTF. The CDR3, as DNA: TGTGCCAGCAGCCAAGATTCGAGGCAGGGAACGAGTGGCTACACCTTC.

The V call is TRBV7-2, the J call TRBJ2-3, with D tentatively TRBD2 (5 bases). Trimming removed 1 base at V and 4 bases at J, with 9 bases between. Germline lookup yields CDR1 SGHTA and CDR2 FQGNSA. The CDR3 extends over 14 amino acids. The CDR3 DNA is TGTGCCAGCAGCTTAGAGTCGAGGGCAGATACGCAGTATTTT. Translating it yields CASSLESRADTQYF.

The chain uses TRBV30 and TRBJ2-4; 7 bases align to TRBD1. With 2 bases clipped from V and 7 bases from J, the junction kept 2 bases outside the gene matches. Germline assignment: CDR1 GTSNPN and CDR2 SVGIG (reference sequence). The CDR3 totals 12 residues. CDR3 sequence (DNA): TGTGCCTGGAGTACAGGGGTGAACATTCAGTACTTC. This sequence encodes CAWSTGVNIQYF.

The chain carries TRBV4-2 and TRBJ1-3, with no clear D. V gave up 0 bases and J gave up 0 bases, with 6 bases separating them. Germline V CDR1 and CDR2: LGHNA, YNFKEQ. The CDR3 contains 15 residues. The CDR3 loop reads CASSQDGSSGNTIYF. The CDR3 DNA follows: TGTGCCAGCAGCCAAGATGGGAGCTCTGGAAACACCATATATTTT.

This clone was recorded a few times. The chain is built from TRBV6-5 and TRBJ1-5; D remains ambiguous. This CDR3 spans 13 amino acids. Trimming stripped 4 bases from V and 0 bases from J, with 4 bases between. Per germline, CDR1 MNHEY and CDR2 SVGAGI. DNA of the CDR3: TGTGCCAGCAGTTGGGGTAGCAATCAGCCCCAGCATTTT. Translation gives CASSWGSNQPQHF.

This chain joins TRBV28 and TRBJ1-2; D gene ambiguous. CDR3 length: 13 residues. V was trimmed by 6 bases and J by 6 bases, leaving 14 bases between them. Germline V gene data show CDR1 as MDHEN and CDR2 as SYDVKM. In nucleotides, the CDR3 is TGTGCCAGCAGACTCCGTGGTAGTCATGGCTACACCTTC. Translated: CASRLRGSHGYTF.

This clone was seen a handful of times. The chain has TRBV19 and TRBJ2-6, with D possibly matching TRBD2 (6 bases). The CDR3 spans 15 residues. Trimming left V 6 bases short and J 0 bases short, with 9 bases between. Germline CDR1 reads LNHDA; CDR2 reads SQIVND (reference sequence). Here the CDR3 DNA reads TGTGCCAGTAGGCGCGGGGACTCTGGGGCCAACGTCCTGACTTTC. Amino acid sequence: CASRRGDSGANVLTF.

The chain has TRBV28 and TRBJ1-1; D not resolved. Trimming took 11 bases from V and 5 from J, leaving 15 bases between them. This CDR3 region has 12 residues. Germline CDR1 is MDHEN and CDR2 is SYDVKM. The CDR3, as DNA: TGTGCCTGCTCCCCGGGGAATACTGAAGCTTTCTTT. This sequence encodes CACSPGNTEAFF.

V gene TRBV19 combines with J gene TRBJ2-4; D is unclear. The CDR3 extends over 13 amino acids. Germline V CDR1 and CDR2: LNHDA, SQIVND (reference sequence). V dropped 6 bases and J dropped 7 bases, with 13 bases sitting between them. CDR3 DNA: TGTGCCAGTAGACTTGAGATCGGGAACATTCAGTACTTC. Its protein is CASRLEIGNIQYF.

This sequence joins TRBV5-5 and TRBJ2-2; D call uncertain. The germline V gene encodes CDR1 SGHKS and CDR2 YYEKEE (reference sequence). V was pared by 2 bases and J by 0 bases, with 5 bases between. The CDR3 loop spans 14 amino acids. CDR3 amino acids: CASSFGANTGELFF. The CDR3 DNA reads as TGTGCCAGCAGCTTTGGGGCGAACACCGGGGAGCTGTTTTTT.

Here the CDR3 reads CASSFSLKNTEAFF. The DNA of the CDR3 is TGTGCCAGCAGTTTTAGCCTAAAGAACACTGAAGCTTTCTTT. The chain employs TRBV28 and TRBJ1-1, with D unresolved. Trimming removed 3 bases from V and 1 base from J, with 9 bases in between. CDR3 length: 14 amino acids. Germline V gives CDR1 MDHEN, CDR2 SYDVKM.

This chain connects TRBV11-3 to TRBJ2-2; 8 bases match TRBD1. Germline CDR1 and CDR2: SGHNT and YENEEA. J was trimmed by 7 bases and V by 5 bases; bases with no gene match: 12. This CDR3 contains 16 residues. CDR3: CASSPGQGATSGELFF. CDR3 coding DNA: TGTGCCAGCAGCCCAGGTCAGGGGGCGACAAGCGGGGAGCTGTTTTTT.

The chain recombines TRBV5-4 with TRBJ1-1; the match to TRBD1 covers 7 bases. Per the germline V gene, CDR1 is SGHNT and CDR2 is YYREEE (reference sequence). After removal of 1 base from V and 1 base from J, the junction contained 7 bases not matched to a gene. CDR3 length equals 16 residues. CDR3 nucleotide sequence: TGTGCCAGCAGCTTGACAGGGGTGGTTAGGAACACTGAAGCTTTCTTT. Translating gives CASSLTGVVRNTEAFF.

For the CDR3, the DNA is TGTGCCAGCAGTTCCGTTCGGAGTAGCACAGATACGCAGTATTTT. Amino acids: CASSSVRSSTDTQYF. This chain uses TRBV28 with TRBJ2-3; D uncertain. Germline V gene lookup returns CDR1 MDHEN and CDR2 SYDVKM. The CDR3 is made up of 15 amino acids. The V end lost 4 bases, the J end lost 0 bases, and 11 bases lay between the germline ends.

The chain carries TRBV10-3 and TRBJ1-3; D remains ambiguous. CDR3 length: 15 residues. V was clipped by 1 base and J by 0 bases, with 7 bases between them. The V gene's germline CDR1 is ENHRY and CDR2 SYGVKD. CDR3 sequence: CAISELVDSGNTIYF. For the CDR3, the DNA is TGTGCCATCAGTGAGTTGGTGGACTCTGGAAACACCATATATTTT.

CDR3 sequence: CASSLGQGATGELFF. The CDR3 DNA reads as TGTGCCAGCAGCTTAGGACAGGGCGCCACCGGGGAGCTGTTTTTT. The V and J genes are TRBV7-2 and TRBJ2-2, with TRBD1 identical over 7 bases. The junction had 3 bases not matched to a gene; V was cut back by 1 base and J by 4 bases. The CDR3 loop spans 15 amino acids. CDR1 and CDR2 from the germline V gene are SGHTA and FQGNSA.

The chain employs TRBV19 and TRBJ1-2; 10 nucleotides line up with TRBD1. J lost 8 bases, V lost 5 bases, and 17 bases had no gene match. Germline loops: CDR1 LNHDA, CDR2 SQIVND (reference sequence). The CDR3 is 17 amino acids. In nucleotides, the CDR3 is TGTGCCAGTAGTGGCCCCCGTAGACAGGGGGCGCGTGAAGGCTACACCTTC. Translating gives CASSGPRRQGAREGYTF.

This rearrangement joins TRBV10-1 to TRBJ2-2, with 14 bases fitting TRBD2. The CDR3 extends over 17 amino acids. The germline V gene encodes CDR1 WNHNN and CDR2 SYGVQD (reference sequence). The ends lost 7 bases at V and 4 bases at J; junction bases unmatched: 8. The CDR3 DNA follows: TGCGCCAGCAACGGGGGACTAGCGGGAGAAGGCACCGGGGAGCTGTTTTTT. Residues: CASNGGLAGEGTGELFF.

The CDR3 DNA reads TGTGCCAGCAGCTTGCGGGACGGGGGGGCCTACGAGCAGTACGTC. Its translation is CASSLRDGGAYEQYV. The rearrangement joins TRBV5-8 to TRBJ2-7; 8 nucleotides agree with TRBD2. The CDR3 runs to 15 residues. Trimming took 1 base from V and 2 from J; bases not matched to a gene: 5. Germline values: CDR1 SGHTS, CDR2 YDEGEE.

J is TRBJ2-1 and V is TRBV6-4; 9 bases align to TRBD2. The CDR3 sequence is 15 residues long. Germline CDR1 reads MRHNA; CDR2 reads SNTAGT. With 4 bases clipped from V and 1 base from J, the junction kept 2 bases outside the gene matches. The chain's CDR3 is CASSGSGSSYNEQFF. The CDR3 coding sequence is TGTGCCAGCAGTGGTAGCGGGAGTTCCTACAATGAGCAGTTCTTC.

The CDR3 region is CASKRDRGRETQYF. CDR3 nucleotides: TGCGCCAGCAAACGGGACAGGGGCCGTGAGACCCAGTACTTC. The V gene is TRBV5-1, the J gene TRBJ2-5, with TRBD1 matching over 10 bases. This CDR3 is 14 amino acids long. The V segment lost 6 bases and the J segment 5 bases; nucleotides outside the gene matches: 7. Germline CDR1 is SGHRS and CDR2 is YFSETQ.